This T cell receptor beta chain was recorded in a study of blood T cell repertoires in COVID-19. The CDR3 contains 15 residues. V trimming: 2 bases; J trimming: 4 bases; junction bases outside the gene matches: 7. Germline CDR1 is MNHNS and CDR2 is SASEGT. Here immunoSEQ multiplex PCR was the method, and the copy in TCRdb shows in-frame clones only, minus some. The sample includes about 270,000 clones, roughly nine tenths of them seen just once. V and J are TRBV6-1 and TRBJ1-2, with 7 nucleotides matching TRBD1. The sequence was collected from a woman between 18 and 29 years old who had recovered from COVID-19. The sample consisted of PBMCs or T cells enriched from blood (not recorded which). CDR3 region: CASSETGTVIYGYTF. The CDR3 DNA follows: TGTGCCAGCAGTGAAACCGGGACAGTGATCTATGGCTACACCTTC.